What follows describes a single T cell receptor (beta chain). It was with 60 Vbeta and 13 Jbeta primers that the PCR ran. Measured with immunoSEQ multiplex PCR; TCRdb has only the in-frame clones, and not every one. In the table there are under 200,000 clones, about 80% of which are singletons. V gave up 7 bases and J gave up 9 bases, with 10 bases separating them. In germline, CDR1 is MNHEY, CDR2 SMNVEV (reference sequence). The CDR3 is 11 residues long. This entry comes from a study of cytomegalovirus exposure and HLA in healthy donors. The V gene is TRBV27, the J gene TRBJ2-1; D unresolved. The receptor was isolated from a young man in good health and CMV-seronegative. The sequencing sample was made of PBMCs. For the CDR3, the DNA is TGTGCCAGCATCGAAACGGGTGAGCAGTTCTTC. Protein sequence: CASIETGEQFF.